A selection of T cell receptor beta chains follows, all from one sample in a study of technical replicates of blood from a handful of donors. Here immunoSEQ multiplex PCR was the method, and the copy in TCRdb shows in-frame clones only, minus some. Of tens of thousands of clones in the sample, about 86% are singletons; the top ten hold 5.6%. Source material: PBMCs. Source of these receptors: a human donor in good health. Some clones in this sample may be carry-over from other donors' samples. Each CDR3 is given with its conserved first and last residue. The D gene is left open where the match is weak. Where a row states a size, it is once, few, many or the class of an expanded clone; other rows omit it.

>.|TRBJ1-1|TRBV5-6|.
CASSFLAENTEAFF
TGTGCCAGCAGCTTCCTGGCCGAGAACACTGAAGCTTTCTTT
>.|TRBJ1-5|TRBV29-1|TRBD1
CSVARDRGNQPQHF
TGCAGCGTAGCCCGGGACAGGGGCAATCAGCCCCAGCATTTT
>.|TRBJ2-3|TRBV5-6|.
CASSFRFYTDTQYF
TGTGCCAGCAGCTTCCGTTTTTACACAGATACGCAGTATTTT
>.|TRBJ1-2|TRBV5-1|.
CASLRETEGNYGYTF
TGCGCCTCCTTGAGGGAGACCGAAGGTAACTATGGCTACACCTTC
>.|TRBJ2-2|TRBV7-9|TRBD2
CASSPLAGGPGGELFF
TGTGCCAGCAGCCCTCTAGCGGGAGGGCCAGGCGGGGAGCTGTTTTTT
>.|TRBJ1-2|TRBV2|TRBD1
CASSPGTAYGYTF
TGTGCCAGCAGTCCCGGGACAGCCTATGGCTACACCTTC
>.|TRBJ1-6|TRBV4-2|.
CASSPLDSDNSPLHF
TGTGCCAGCAGCCCGCTTGACAGCGATAATTCACCCCTCCACTTT
>.|TRBJ1-1|TRBV7-9|TRBD1
CASTPGDRASEAFF
TGTGCCAGCACCCCTGGAGACAGGGCGTCTGAAGCTTTCTTT
>.|TRBJ1-4|TRBV5-1|TRBD1
CASSKTGLGEKLFF
TGCGCCAGCAGCAAGACAGGGTTAGGAGAAAAACTGTTTTTT
>once|TRBJ1-2|TRBV5-6|.
CASSLPRRGLGGYGYTF
TGTGCCAGCAGCCTCCCGCGGCGGGGGCTCGGAGGCTATGGCTACACCTTC
>.|TRBJ2-5|TRBV5-1|.
CASSLDGGQETQYF
TGCGCCAGCAGCTTGGATGGCGGGCAAGAGACCCAGTACTTC
>.|TRBJ2-3|TRBV5-1|TRBD2
CASSLGTSGPSTDTQYF
TGCGCCAGCAGCTTAGGGACTAGCGGGCCCAGCACAGATACGCAGTATTTT
>.|TRBJ2-1|TRBV6-1|.
CASSEGAGAINNEQFF
TGTGCCAGCAGTGAAGGGGCGGGGGCCATTAACAATGAGCAGTTCTTC
>.|TRBJ1-1|TRBV2|.
CASMGEVNTEAFF
TGTGCCAGCATGGGGGAGGTGAATACTGAAGCTTTCTTT
>.|TRBJ2-7|TRBV7-3|.
CASSARPGHTYEQYF
TGTGCCAGCAGCGCTAGGCCGGGTCACACTTACGAGCAGTACTTC
>.|TRBJ1-1|TRBV2|TRBD1
CASGRGQGARTEAFF
TGTGCCAGCGGACGTGGACAGGGGGCGCGGACTGAAGCTTTCTTT
>.|TRBJ2-6|TRBV4-1|.
CASSQGGGSGANVLTF
TGCGCCAGCAGCCAAGGAGGAGGTTCTGGGGCCAACGTCCTGACTTTC
>once|TRBJ2-1|TRBV25-1|TRBD2
CASSEGTSGSSANEQFF
TGTGCCAGCAGTGAAGGGACTAGCGGAAGTTCGGCCAATGAGCAGTTCTTC
>.|TRBJ2-1|TRBV6-4|TRBD2
CASSVTSGSNEQFF
TGTGCCAGCAGTGTCACTAGCGGGAGCAATGAGCAGTTCTTC
>once|TRBJ2-7|TRBV6-5|TRBD2
CASQLAGGSSYEQYF
TGTGCCAGCCAATTAGCGGGGGGCAGCTCCTACGAGCAGTACTTC
>once|TRBJ1-2|TRBV19|.
CASREDGNYGYTF
TGTGCCAGTAGGGAGGACGGTAACTATGGCTACACCTTC
>.|TRBJ1-1|TRBV6-4|.
CASKEGQGTEAFF
TGTGCCAGCAAAGAAGGTCAGGGCACTGAAGCTTTCTTT
>.|TRBJ2-7|TRBV7-3|TRBD2
CASSQGLAPNEQYF
TGTGCCAGCAGCCAGGGACTAGCCCCCAACGAGCAGTACTTC
>.|TRBJ2-1|TRBV5-1|.
CASSRSGGFDEQFF
TGCGCCAGCAGTCGTTCGGGGGGCTTCGATGAGCAGTTCTTC
>.|TRBJ2-3|TRBV11-1|TRBD2
CASSLGPSGGTDTQYF
TGTGCCAGCAGCTTAGGTCCTAGCGGTGGCACAGATACGCAGTATTTT
>few|TRBJ2-1|TRBV5-1|TRBD1
CASSPVRDSNEQFF
TGCGCCAGCAGCCCGGTCAGGGACAGCAATGAGCAGTTCTTC
>.|TRBJ2-1|TRBV6-5|.
CASSYSDGRDNEQFF
TGTGCCAGCAGTTACTCGGATGGCAGGGACAATGAGCAGTTCTTC
>.|TRBJ1-2|TRBV19|.
CASRGHSNYGYTF
TGTGCCAGTAGAGGACATTCGAACTATGGCTACACCTTC
>.|TRBJ2-7|TRBV4-2|.
CASSQDWRGSEQYF
TGTGCCAGCAGCCAAGACTGGAGAGGCAGCGAGCAGTACTTC
>few|TRBJ1-5|TRBV27|.
CASSFVAELPQHF
TGTGCCAGCAGTTTCGTCGCTGAGTTGCCCCAGCATTTT
>.|TRBJ2-7|TRBV4-2|TRBD1
CASSRTGDEQYF
TGTGCCAGCAGCCGGACAGGGGACGAGCAGTACTTC
>few|TRBJ1-5|TRBV6-4|TRBD1
CASSAGTGEQPQHF
TGTGCCAGCAGCGCCGGGACAGGGGAACAGCCCCAGCATTTT
>.|TRBJ2-6|TRBV7-9|TRBD2
CASSSLAGGPSGANVLTF
TGTGCCAGCAGCTCTCTAGCGGGGGGCCCCTCTGGGGCCAACGTCCTGACTTTC
>.|TRBJ1-2|TRBV9|.
CASSAHRQGSYGYTF
TGTGCCAGCAGCGCGCACCGTCAGGGGAGCTATGGCTACACCTTC
>.|TRBJ2-7|TRBV5-4|.
CASSLGLGYEQYF
TGTGCCAGCAGCTTGGGACTCGGTTACGAGCAGTACTTC
>.|TRBJ1-3|TRBV30|.
CAWSTGRNTIYF
TGTGCCTGGAGTACAGGAAGGAACACCATATATTTT
>.|TRBJ2-7|TRBV4-1|TRBD1
CASSHGQGSGSYEQYF
TGCGCCAGCAGCCATGGACAGGGCTCGGGCTCCTACGAGCAGTACTTC
>.|TRBJ2-7|TRBV30|.
CAWNRVPTTYEQYF
TGTGCCTGGAACCGGGTACCTACTACCTACGAGCAGTACTTC
>.|TRBJ2-7|TRBV7-2|.
CASSLGGPYEQYF
TGTGCCAGCAGCTTAGGGGGGCCCTACGAGCAGTACTTC
>.|TRBJ2-2|TRBV19|.
CASSSWPGELFF
TGTGCCAGTAGCTCGTGGCCCGGGGAGCTGTTTTTT
>.|TRBJ2-5|TRBV9|TRBD1
CASSAGQSQETQYF
TGTGCCAGCAGCGCGGGACAGTCCCAAGAGACCCAGTACTTC
>.|TRBJ1-2|TRBV7-9|TRBD1
CASSLTGSYHGYTF
TGTGCCAGCAGCTTGACAGGGTCATATCATGGCTACACCTTC
>.|TRBJ2-7|TRBV5-1|TRBD2
CASGIPGEGSGSPYEQYF
TGCGCCAGCGGAATCCCGGGAGAAGGGAGCGGGAGTCCTTACGAGCAGTACTTC
>.|TRBJ2-7|TRBV6-1|.
CASNLRAPTYEQYF
TGTGCCAGCAATTTGAGGGCCCCCACCTACGAGCAGTACTTC
>.|TRBJ1-4|TRBV4-3|.
CASSQARWGGRAGEKLFF
TGCGCCAGCAGCCAAGCACGTTGGGGGGGGAGGGCCGGTGAAAAACTGTTTTTT
>.|TRBJ1-1|TRBV11-1|.
CASSFSMGVRAGTEAFF
TGTGCCAGCAGCTTTTCGATGGGCGTCAGGGCCGGCACTGAAGCTTTCTTT
>.|TRBJ2-7|TRBV7-6|TRBD2
CASSPSSGGALSYEQYF
TGTGCCAGCAGCCCCTCTAGCGGGGGGGCTTTGTCCTACGAGCAGTACTTC
>.|TRBJ2-2|TRBV12-5|TRBD2
CASAGWVGTSPPTGELFF
TGTGCTAGTGCCGGTTGGGTAGGGACTAGCCCGCCCACCGGGGAGCTGTTTTTT
>.|TRBJ1-3|TRBV7-9|.
CASSLNRDIYSGNTIYF
TGTGCCAGCAGCTTAAACAGGGATATTTACTCTGGAAACACCATATATTTT
>.|TRBJ2-1|TRBV4-3|.
CASSQDQGWEQFF
TGCGCCAGCAGCCAAGATCAGGGCTGGGAGCAGTTCTTC
>.|TRBJ2-1|TRBV11-2|.
CASSSYLSGYNEQFF
TGTGCCAGCAGCTCTTATCTTAGCGGATACAATGAGCAGTTCTTC
>.|TRBJ2-1|TRBV10-3|TRBD2
CAARGTSGNEQFF
TGTGCCGCACGTGGGACTAGCGGAAATGAGCAGTTCTTC
>.|TRBJ2-3|TRBV10-3|TRBD2
CAIDSRGGGTDTQYF
TGTGCCATCGACTCGCGGGGAGGGGGCACAGATACGCAGTATTTT
>.|TRBJ2-1|TRBV29-1|.
CSVEARGLILF
TGCAGCGTTGAAGCCCGGGGACTGATTCTCTTC